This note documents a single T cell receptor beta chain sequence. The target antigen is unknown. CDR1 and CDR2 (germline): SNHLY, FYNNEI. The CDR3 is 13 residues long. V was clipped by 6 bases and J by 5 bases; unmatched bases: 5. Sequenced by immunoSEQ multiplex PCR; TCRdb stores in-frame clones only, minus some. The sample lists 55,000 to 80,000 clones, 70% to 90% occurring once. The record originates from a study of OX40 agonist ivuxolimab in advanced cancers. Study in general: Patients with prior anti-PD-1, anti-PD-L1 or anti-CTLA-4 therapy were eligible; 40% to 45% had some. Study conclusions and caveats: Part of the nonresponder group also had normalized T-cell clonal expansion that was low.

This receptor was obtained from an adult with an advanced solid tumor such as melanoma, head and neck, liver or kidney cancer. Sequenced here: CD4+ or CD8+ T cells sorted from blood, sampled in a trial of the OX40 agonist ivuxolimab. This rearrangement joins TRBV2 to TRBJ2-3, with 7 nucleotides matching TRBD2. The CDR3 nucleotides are TGTGCCAGCAGGCGGGAGTTCGGAGATACGCAGTATTTT. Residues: CASRREFGDTQYF.